Listed below are T cell receptor beta chains from one sample, sequenced in a study of T cell changes during pregnancy in multiple sclerosis. Profiled with immunoSEQ multiplex PCR; TCRdb holds only in-frame clones, not every one. Of around 77,000 clones in the sample, more than 80% are singletons; the top ten hold roughly 1.2%. This material consisted of peripheral blood, taken in the third trimester of pregnancy. Receptors originate from a female donor with multiple sclerosis, enrolled in a pregnancy study. Each CDR3 is given with its conserved first and last residue. The D gene is left open where the match is weak. Part of the rows lack a size; the others show once, few, many or a class for expanded clones.

v_call,d_call,clone_size,j_call,cdr3_aa,cdr3_nt
TRBV7-9,.,.,TRBJ1-3,CASSLASGGENTIYF,TGTGCCAGCAGCTTAGCTTCGGGGGGTGAAAACACCATATATTTT
TRBV9,TRBD2,.,TRBJ2-1,CASSVGGGSYNEQFF,TGTGCCAGCAGCGTAGGGGGCGGGAGCTACAATGAGCAGTTCTTC
TRBV6-5,.,.,TRBJ1-1,CASRGRGVNTEAFF,TGTGCCAGCAGGGGGCGGGGGGTCAACACTGAAGCTTTCTTT
TRBV29-1,.,.,TRBJ1-1,CSAPGLKNTEAFF,TGCAGCGCCCCGGGACTGAAGAACACTGAAGCTTTCTTT
TRBV30,.,.,TRBJ2-5,CAWSLLPGGETQYF,TGTGCCTGGAGTTTACTCCCCGGGGGTGAGACCCAGTACTTC
TRBV6-1,.,once,TRBJ2-3,CASRVASGDTQYF,TGTGCCAGCAGGGTTGCGAGTGGAGATACGCAGTATTTT
TRBV11-2,.,.,TRBJ2-5,CASKAAGETQYF,TGTGCCAGCAAAGCAGCGGGAGAGACCCAGTACTTC
TRBV5-4,.,once,TRBJ1-2,CASSLGGDYGYTF,TGTGCCAGCAGCTTGGGCGGGGACTATGGCTACACCTTC
TRBV10-3,TRBD2,.,TRBJ2-1,CAISDGLAGYNEQFF,TGTGCCATCAGTGATGGCCTAGCGGGTTACAATGAGCAGTTCTTC
TRBV30,.,.,TRBJ1-5,CASQQTGLSQPQHF,TGTGCCTCCCAACAGACAGGTTTAAGTCAGCCCCAGCATTTT
TRBV19,.,.,TRBJ1-2,CASSTRDYGYTF,TGTGCCAGTAGTACCAGGGACTATGGCTACACCTTC
TRBV25-1,.,.,TRBJ2-7,CASSAESGHSGAYEQYF,TGTGCCAGCAGTGCCGAAAGTGGACATAGCGGTGCCTACGAGCAGTACTTC
TRBV10-1,.,.,TRBJ1-3,CASSENRDSGNTIYF,TGCGCCAGCAGCGAGAACAGGGACTCTGGAAACACCATATATTTT
TRBV6-1,.,.,TRBJ1-1,CASSIRRSIEAFF,TGTGCCAGCAGCATTAGGCGTAGCATTGAAGCTTTCTTT
TRBV5-5,.,.,TRBJ2-7,CASSLWDTSYEQYF,TGTGCCAGCAGCTTGTGGGACACCTCCTACGAGCAGTACTTC
TRBV7-8,.,.,TRBJ2-7,CASSLAAGTYEQYF,TGTGCCAGCAGCTTAGCTGCGGGGACCTACGAGCAGTACTTC
TRBV7-3,.,.,TRBJ2-5,CASSPTGSRETQYF,TGTGCCAGCAGCCCAACGGGGAGTAGGGAGACCCAGTACTTC
TRBV9,.,.,TRBJ2-7,CASSVGATGSYEQYF,TGTGCCAGCAGCGTAGGCGCTACGGGGTCTTACGAGCAGTACTTC
TRBV21-1,.,.,TRBJ1-3,CASTLRPSGNTIYF,TGTGCCAGCACCCTGAGGCCCTCTGGAAACACCATATATTTT
TRBV29-1,.,.,TRBJ2-7,CSVGRDNYEQYF,TGCAGCGTCGGCCGGGACAACTACGAGCAGTACTTC
TRBV5-4,TRBD2,once,TRBJ2-7,CASSSSGSLYEQYF,TGTGCCAGCAGCTCTAGCGGGAGTCTGTACGAGCAGTACTTC
TRBV7-2,.,.,TRBJ2-1,CASSLSQNNELFF,TGTGCCAGCAGCTTATCACAGAATAATGAGCTGTTCTTC
TRBV19,.,.,TRBJ1-1,CASSSQGGGTEAFF,TGTGCCAGTAGTTCACAGGGTGGCGGGACTGAAGCTTTCTTT
TRBV28,.,.,TRBJ2-1,CASSLTGPYYNEQFF,TGTGCCAGCAGTTTAACAGGGCCCTACTACAATGAGCAGTTCTTC
TRBV11-2,TRBD2,.,TRBJ2-1,CASSTTSGRDYNEQFF,TGTGCCAGCAGCACGACTAGCGGGAGGGACTACAATGAGCAGTTCTTC
TRBV6-1,.,.,TRBJ2-2,CASSQGAKRQALATGELFF,TGTGCCAGCAGTCAAGGGGCGAAACGACAGGCCCTTGCCACCGGGGAGCTGTTTTTT
TRBV18,TRBD1,.,TRBJ2-1,CASSSTGTDSYNEQFF,TGTGCCAGCTCATCAACCGGGACAGACTCCTACAATGAGCAGTTCTTC
TRBV30,.,once,TRBJ2-5,CAWSVQRGSGRETQYF,TGTGCCTGGAGTGTACAACGGGGTTCGGGAAGGGAGACCCAGTACTTC
TRBV2,TRBD1,.,TRBJ2-2,CASTGGGTGELFF,TGTGCCAGTACAGGGGGCGGCACCGGGGAGCTGTTTTTT
TRBV9,TRBD2,.,TRBJ2-3,CASSVHSSGRFADTQYF,TGTGCCAGCAGCGTTCATTCAAGCGGGAGGTTTGCAGATACGCAGTATTTT
TRBV30,TRBD1,.,TRBJ1-4,CASQGATNEKLFF,TGTGCCTCGCAGGGGGCAACTAATGAAAAACTGTTTTTT
TRBV28,TRBD2,once,TRBJ2-2,CASSSNSGRDTGELFF,TGTGCCAGCAGCTCCAATAGCGGGAGAGATACCGGGGAGCTGTTTTTT
TRBV5-1,.,.,TRBJ2-2,CASSLDPGASGELFF,TGCGCCAGCAGCTTGGATCCAGGGGCGAGCGGGGAGCTGTTTTTT
TRBV6-6,.,.,TRBJ1-1,CASSTRGRNTEAFF,TGTGCCAGCAGTACACGAGGGAGGAACACTGAAGCTTTCTTT
TRBV5-1,TRBD2,.,TRBJ2-5,CASSFTSGRGETQYF,TGCGCCAGCAGCTTTACTAGCGGGAGAGGTGAGACCCAGTACTTC
TRBV4-1,TRBD2,few,TRBJ2-3,CASSQDSSGRWNTQYF,TGCGCCAGCAGCCAAGATTCTAGCGGGAGGTGGAATACGCAGTATTTT
TRBV7-7,TRBD2,.,TRBJ2-1,CASSPTPGLAAAYNEQFF,TGTGCTAGCAGTCCCACCCCGGGACTAGCGGCCGCCTACAATGAGCAGTTCTTC
TRBV7-2,.,.,TRBJ1-3,CASSLGRSGNTIYF,TGTGCCAGCAGCTTGGGCAGATCTGGAAACACCATATATTTT
TRBV14,TRBD1,.,TRBJ1-2,CASSLGTVYGYTF,TGTGCCAGCAGCCTCGGGACAGTTTATGGCTACACCTTC
TRBV18,TRBD1,.,TRBJ1-4,CASTEQGASNEKLFF,TGTGCCAGCACCGAACAGGGGGCGTCTAATGAAAAACTGTTTTTT
TRBV5-1,.,.,TRBJ2-7,CASSPLDAAREQYF,TGCGCCAGCAGTCCCCTCGACGCGGCGCGCGAGCAGTACTTC
TRBV30,TRBD1,.,TRBJ1-5,CACGGQGGYSNQPQHF,TGTGCCTGCGGAGGACAGGGTGGTTATAGCAATCAGCCCCAGCATTTT
TRBV7-9,TRBD2,.,TRBJ2-5,CASSPGLAGAETQYF,TGTGCCAGCAGCCCAGGACTAGCGGGAGCAGAGACCCAGTACTTC
TRBV28,TRBD1,.,TRBJ2-7,CASRPPGQGYEQYF,TGTGCCAGCAGGCCACCGGGACAGGGCTACGAGCAGTACTTC
TRBV5-6,.,.,TRBJ1-2,CASSLGQANYGYTF,TGTGCCAGCAGCTTGGGGCAGGCTAACTATGGCTACACCTTC